This T cell receptor beta chain came from a study of shared clonotypes between healthy human individuals. V trimming: 3 bases; J trimming: 4 bases; junction bases outside the gene matches: 8. This CDR3 is 16 amino acids long. CDR1 and CDR2 from the germline V gene are SGHVS and FQNEAQ. The repertoire was sequenced with immunoSEQ multiplex PCR; TCRdb's copy has only in-frame clones and lacks some. There are some 360,000 clones in the sample; about 73% occur only once, and 8% to 13% lies in the top ten. The chain uses TRBV7-8 and TRBJ2-2; TRBD2 aligns across 7 bases. Sequencing was carried out using memory CD4+ T cells sorted from blood. Subset: CD45RA-negative fraction. The clonotype originates from a man under 40 in good health. CDR3 sequence (DNA): TGTGCCAGCAGCTTGACGGCGGGAGTCGGCACCGGGGAGCTGTTTTTT. This codes for CASSLTAGVGTGELFF.